A selection of T cell receptor beta chains follows, all from one sample in a study of T cell responses to AZD1222 COVID-19 vaccine. Clones were sequenced by immunoSEQ multiplex PCR, and TCRdb holds only the in-frame ones, with some missing. The sample lists 200,000 or so clones, about nine tenths occurring once. The specimen was peripheral blood, collected on day 0 of MenACWY control vaccination. The receptor source for this set is an adult in good health. Both conserved end residues are part of each CDR3. Fields, in order: J gene, D gene, V gene, clone size, CDR3 DNA, CDR3 protein. A D gene is named only where the DNA matches it firmly. Size is omitted from some rows. Given values are once, few, many or a class for expanded clones.

J gene: TRBJ1-5
D gene: -
V gene: TRBV16
clone size: -
CDR3 DNA: TGTGCCAGCAGCCAATCTCAGAGTCCTAGCTACCAGCCCCAGCATTTT
CDR3 protein: CASSQSQSPSYQPQHF

J gene: TRBJ2-5
D gene: TRBD1
V gene: TRBV12-3/TRBV12-4
clone size: -
CDR3 DNA: TGTGCCAGCAGCCCGGACAGGGAAGAGACCCAGTACTTC
CDR3 protein: CASSPDREETQYF

J gene: TRBJ2-3
D gene: -
V gene: TRBV7-2
clone size: -
CDR3 DNA: TGTGCCAGCAGCTTAGCGGGGGGTGGGGATACGCAGTATTTT
CDR3 protein: CASSLAGGGDTQYF

J gene: TRBJ1-4
D gene: -
V gene: TRBV19
clone size: -
CDR3 DNA: TGTGCCAGTTCCCGGATCTCGGGTGAAAAACTGTTTTTT
CDR3 protein: CASSRISGEKLFF

J gene: TRBJ1-3
D gene: -
V gene: TRBV15
clone size: -
CDR3 DNA: TGTGCCACCACCACGGGGGCAGGCAGTGGAAACACCATATATTTT
CDR3 protein: CATTTGAGSGNTIYF

J gene: TRBJ1-4
D gene: -
V gene: TRBV7-2
clone size: -
CDR3 DNA: TGTGCCAGCAGCTTAGGGGGTAGACTTACAACTAATGAAAAACTGTTTTTT
CDR3 protein: CASSLGGRLTTNEKLFF

J gene: TRBJ2-5
D gene: TRBD2
V gene: TRBV5-1
clone size: once
CDR3 DNA: TGCGCCAGCAGCTTGGGACTAGCAGAGACCCAGTACTTC
CDR3 protein: CASSLGLAETQYF

J gene: TRBJ1-3
D gene: -
V gene: TRBV4-3
clone size: once
CDR3 DNA: TGCGCCAGCAGCCAAGATCTCCCAGCCTCCTCTGGAAACACCATATATTTT
CDR3 protein: CASSQDLPASSGNTIYF

J gene: TRBJ2-1
D gene: TRBD2
V gene: TRBV28
clone size: -
CDR3 DNA: TGTGCCAGCAGTTTTCAGGCTAGCGGGAGATTCGGCGAGCAGTTCTTC
CDR3 protein: CASSFQASGRFGEQFF

J gene: TRBJ1-4
D gene: TRBD1
V gene: TRBV5-4
clone size: -
CDR3 DNA: TGTGCCAGCAGTGGGACAGGGGGTGGGGCTGAAAAACTGTTTTTT
CDR3 protein: CASSGTGGGAEKLFF

J gene: TRBJ1-1
D gene: -
V gene: TRBV30
clone size: -
CDR3 DNA: TGTGCCTGGAAAATGACTGGGAGAACTGAAGCTTTCTTT
CDR3 protein: CAWKMTGRTEAFF

J gene: TRBJ1-3
D gene: -
V gene: TRBV28
clone size: -
CDR3 DNA: TGTGCCAGCAGTTTACTGGTCTCTGGAAACACCATATATTTT
CDR3 protein: CASSLLVSGNTIYF

J gene: TRBJ2-7
D gene: TRBD1
V gene: TRBV29-1
clone size: -
CDR3 DNA: TGCAGCGTTGGCCAAGACAGGGGAGGATACGAGCAGTACTTC
CDR3 protein: CSVGQDRGGYEQYF

J gene: TRBJ2-3
D gene: -
V gene: TRBV6-5
clone size: -
CDR3 DNA: TGTGCCAGCAGCCATTCTAGCACAGATACGCAGTATTTT
CDR3 protein: CASSHSSTDTQYF

J gene: TRBJ2-1
D gene: -
V gene: TRBV5-5
clone size: -
CDR3 DNA: TGTGCCAGCAGCTCGGGACCTAGCTCCTACAATGAGCAGTTCTTC
CDR3 protein: CASSSGPSSYNEQFF

J gene: TRBJ2-1
D gene: TRBD2
V gene: TRBV9
clone size: few
CDR3 DNA: TGTGCCAGCGGAAGCGGGAGCCAGGACAATGAGCAGTTCTTC
CDR3 protein: CASGSGSQDNEQFF

J gene: TRBJ2-5
D gene: TRBD2
V gene: TRBV9
clone size: -
CDR3 DNA: TGTGCCAGCAGCGTAGAGGGACTAGCGGCACAAGAGACCCAGTACTTC
CDR3 protein: CASSVEGLAAQETQYF

J gene: TRBJ2-1
D gene: TRBD1
V gene: TRBV7-7
clone size: -
CDR3 DNA: TGTGCCAGCAGCTTTGACAGGGGGCTGAGTTCGGAGCAGTTCTTC
CDR3 protein: CASSFDRGLSSEQFF

J gene: TRBJ2-7
D gene: -
V gene: TRBV3-1/TRBV3-2
clone size: -
CDR3 DNA: TGTGCCAGCAGCCAAGAGGGGGTTGGCCAGCTCGAGCAGTACTTC
CDR3 protein: CASSQEGVGQLEQYF

J gene: TRBJ2-7
D gene: -
V gene: TRBV7-8
clone size: -
CDR3 DNA: TGTGCCAGCAGCTTAGCGAGGGAGAGGAGCACGGACTTC
CDR3 protein: CASSLARERSTDF

J gene: TRBJ2-3
D gene: -
V gene: TRBV15
clone size: -
CDR3 DNA: TGTGCCACCAGCCGGACCCTCGGGGGAGGCACAGATACGCAGTATTTT
CDR3 protein: CATSRTLGGGTDTQYF

J gene: TRBJ1-1
D gene: TRBD1
V gene: TRBV2
clone size: -
CDR3 DNA: TGTGCCAGCGGAACAGGGGCTGCTGAAGCTTTCTTT
CDR3 protein: CASGTGAAEAFF

J gene: TRBJ2-5
D gene: -
V gene: TRBV4-1
clone size: -
CDR3 DNA: TGCGCCAGCAGCCAAGATAGCGCTCGGCAGGAGACCCAGTACTTC
CDR3 protein: CASSQDSARQETQYF

J gene: TRBJ2-3
D gene: -
V gene: TRBV19
clone size: once
CDR3 DNA: TGTGCCAGTAGTATAGTGACCACAGATACGCAGTATTTT
CDR3 protein: CASSIVTTDTQYF